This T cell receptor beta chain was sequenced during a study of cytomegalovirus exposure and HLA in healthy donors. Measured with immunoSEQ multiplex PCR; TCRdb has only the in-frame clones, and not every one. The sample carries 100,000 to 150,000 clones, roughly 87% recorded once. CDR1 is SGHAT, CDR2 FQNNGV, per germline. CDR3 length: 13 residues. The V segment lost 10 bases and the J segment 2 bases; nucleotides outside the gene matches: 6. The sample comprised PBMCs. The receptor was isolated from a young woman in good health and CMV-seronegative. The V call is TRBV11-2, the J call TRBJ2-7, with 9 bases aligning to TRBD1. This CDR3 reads CATGQGLPYEQYF. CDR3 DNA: TGTGCCACCGGACAGGGGCTCCCCTACGAGCAGTACTTC.